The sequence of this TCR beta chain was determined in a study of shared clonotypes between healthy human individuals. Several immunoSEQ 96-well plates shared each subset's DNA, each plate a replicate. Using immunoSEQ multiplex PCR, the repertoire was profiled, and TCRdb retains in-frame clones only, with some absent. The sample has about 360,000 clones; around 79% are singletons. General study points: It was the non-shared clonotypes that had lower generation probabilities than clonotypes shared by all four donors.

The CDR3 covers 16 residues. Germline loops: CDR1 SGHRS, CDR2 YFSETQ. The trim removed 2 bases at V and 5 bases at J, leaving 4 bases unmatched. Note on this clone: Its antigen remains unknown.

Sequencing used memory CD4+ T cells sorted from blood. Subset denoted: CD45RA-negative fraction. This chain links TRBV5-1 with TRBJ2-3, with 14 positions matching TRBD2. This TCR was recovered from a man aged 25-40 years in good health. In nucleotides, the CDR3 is TGCGCCAGCAGCTTTACCGGGACTAGCGGGAGAGATACGCAGTATTTT. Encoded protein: CASSFTGTSGRDTQYF.